This TCR beta chain was found in a study of blood T cells in healthy people across ages. Germline CDR1 reads MRHNA; CDR2 reads SNTAGT. V was shortened by 4 bases and J by 0 bases, with 14 bases between the two germline ends. This CDR3 is built from 16 residues. Then a second PCR, running about 7 to 11 cycles, was carried out with a sample-barcoded 5' primer and a J-beta primer mix. From the 5' RACE reads, TCRdb called clonotypes with MiXCR, one entry per CDR3 protein. The sample lists hundreds of thousands of distinct CDR3 sequences, about 30% occurring once. The rearrangement joins TRBV6-4 to TRBJ2-3; D is perhaps TRBD2 (6 bases). Sequencing used blood. The receptor's source is an elderly woman in good health. Written as DNA, the CDR3 is TGTGCCAGCAGTGCCTTGGCGGGGTCTAGCACAGATACGCAGTATTTT. This encodes CASSALAGSSTDTQYF.